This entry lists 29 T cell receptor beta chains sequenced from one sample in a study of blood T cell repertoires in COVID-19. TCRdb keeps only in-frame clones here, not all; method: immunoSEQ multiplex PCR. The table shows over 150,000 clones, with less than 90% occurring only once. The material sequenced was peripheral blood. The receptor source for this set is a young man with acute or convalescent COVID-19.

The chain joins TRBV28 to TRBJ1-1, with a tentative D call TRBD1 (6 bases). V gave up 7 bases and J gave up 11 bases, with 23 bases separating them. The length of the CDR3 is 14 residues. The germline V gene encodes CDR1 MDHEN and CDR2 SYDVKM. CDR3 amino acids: CASIQGGVAPGAFF. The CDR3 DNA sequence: TGTGCCAGCATCCAAGGGGGGGTAGCCCCGGGGGCTTTCTTT.

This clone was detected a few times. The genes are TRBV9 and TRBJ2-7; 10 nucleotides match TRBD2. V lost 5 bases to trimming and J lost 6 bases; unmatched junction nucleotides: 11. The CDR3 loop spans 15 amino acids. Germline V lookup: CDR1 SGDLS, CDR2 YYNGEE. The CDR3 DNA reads TGTGCCAGCAGTCCTCCTCCTAGCGGGAGTAGCGAGCAGTACTTC. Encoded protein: CASSPPPSGSSEQYF. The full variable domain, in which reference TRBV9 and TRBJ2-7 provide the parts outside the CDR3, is DSGVTQTPKHLITATGQRVTLRCSPRSGDLSVYWYQQSLDQGLQFLIQYYNGEERAKGNILERFSAQQFPDLHSELNLSSLELGDSALYFCASSPPPSGSSEQYFGPGTRLTVT.

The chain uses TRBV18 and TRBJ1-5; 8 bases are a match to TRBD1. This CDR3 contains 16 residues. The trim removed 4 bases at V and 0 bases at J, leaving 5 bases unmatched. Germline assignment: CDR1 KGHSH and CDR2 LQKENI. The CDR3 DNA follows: TGTGCCAGCTCACAACAGGGGGTCTTTAGCAATCAGCCCCAGCATTTT. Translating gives CASSQQGVFSNQPQHF. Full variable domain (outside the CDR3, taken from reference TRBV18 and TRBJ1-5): NAGVMQNPRHLVRRRGQEARLRCSPMKGHSHVYWYRQLPEEGLKFMVYLQKENIIDESGMPKERFSAEFPKEGPSILRIQQVVRGDSAAYFCASSQQGVFSNQPQHFGDGTRLSIL.

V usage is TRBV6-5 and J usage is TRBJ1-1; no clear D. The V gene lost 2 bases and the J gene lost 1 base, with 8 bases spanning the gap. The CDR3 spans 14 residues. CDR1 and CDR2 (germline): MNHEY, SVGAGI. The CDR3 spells CASSYGGRNTEAFF. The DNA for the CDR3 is TGTGCCAGCAGTTACGGTGGCAGGAACACTGAAGCTTTCTTT.

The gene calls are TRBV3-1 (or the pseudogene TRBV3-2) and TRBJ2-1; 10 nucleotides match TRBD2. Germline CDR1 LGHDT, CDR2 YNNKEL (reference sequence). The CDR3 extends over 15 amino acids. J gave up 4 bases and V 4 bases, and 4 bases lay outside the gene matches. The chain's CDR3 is CASSPASGGYNEQFF. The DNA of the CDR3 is TGTGCCAGCAGCCCCGCTAGCGGGGGTTACAATGAGCAGTTCTTC.

The CDR3 loop reads CASSYSLVRGEKLFF. The CDR3 DNA is TGTGCCAGCAGTTACTCCCTCGTCCGCGGAGAAAAACTGTTTTTT. This chain links TRBV6-5 with TRBJ1-4; D is ambiguous. This CDR3 region has 15 residues. Per germline, CDR1 MNHEY and CDR2 SVGAGI. V dropped 0 bases and J dropped 8 bases, with 13 bases sitting between them.

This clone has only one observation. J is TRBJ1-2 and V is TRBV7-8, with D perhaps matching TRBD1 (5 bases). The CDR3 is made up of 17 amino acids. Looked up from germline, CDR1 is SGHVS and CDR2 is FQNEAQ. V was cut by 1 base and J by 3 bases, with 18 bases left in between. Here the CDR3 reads CASSLDERPGRDYGYTF. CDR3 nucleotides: TGTGCCAGCAGCTTAGACGAGCGTCCAGGCAGGGACTATGGCTACACCTTC.

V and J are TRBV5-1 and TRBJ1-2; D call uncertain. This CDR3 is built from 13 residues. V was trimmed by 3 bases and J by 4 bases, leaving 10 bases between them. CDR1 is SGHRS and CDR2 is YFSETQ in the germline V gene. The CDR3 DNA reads TGCGCCAGCAGCTCCGCGGGGTCCTATGGCTACACCTTC. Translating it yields CASSSAGSYGYTF.

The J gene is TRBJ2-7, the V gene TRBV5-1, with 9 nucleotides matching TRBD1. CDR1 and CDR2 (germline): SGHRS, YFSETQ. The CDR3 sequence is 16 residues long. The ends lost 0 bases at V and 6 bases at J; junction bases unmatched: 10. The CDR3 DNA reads TGCGCCAGCAGCTTGGTTCCCGGGACAGGGCCTCTCGAGCAGTACTTC. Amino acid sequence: CASSLVPGTGPLEQYF. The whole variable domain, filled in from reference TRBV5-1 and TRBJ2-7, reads KAGVTQTPRYLIKTRGQQVTLSCSPISGHRSVSWYQQTPGQGLQFLFEYFSETQRNKGNFPGRFSGRQFSNSRSEMNVSTLELGDSALYLCASSLVPGTGPLEQYFGPGTRLTVT.

This CDR3 is CASSLQANYGYTF. The CDR3 nucleotides read TGTGCCAGCAGTTTACAAGCTAACTATGGCTACACCTTC. The J gene is TRBJ1-2, the V gene TRBV6-5; D remains unclear. The CDR3 totals 13 residues. Germline V gives CDR1 MNHEY, CDR2 SVGAGI. Trimming took off 4 bases at V and 0 bases at J, with 6 bases between the two ends.

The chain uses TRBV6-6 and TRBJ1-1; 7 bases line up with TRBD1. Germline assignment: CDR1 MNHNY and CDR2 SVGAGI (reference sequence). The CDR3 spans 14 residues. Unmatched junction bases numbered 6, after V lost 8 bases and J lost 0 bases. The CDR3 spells CASRRDSLNTEAFF. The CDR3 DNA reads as TGTGCCAGCCGAAGGGACAGTTTGAACACTGAAGCTTTCTTT.

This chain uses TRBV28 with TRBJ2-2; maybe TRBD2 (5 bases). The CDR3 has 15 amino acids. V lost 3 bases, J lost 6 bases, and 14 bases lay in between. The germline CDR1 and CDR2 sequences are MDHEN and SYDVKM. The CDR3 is CASSLVSGWAGELFF. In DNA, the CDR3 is TGTGCCAGCAGTTTGGTCTCGGGGTGGGCCGGGGAGCTGTTTTTT.

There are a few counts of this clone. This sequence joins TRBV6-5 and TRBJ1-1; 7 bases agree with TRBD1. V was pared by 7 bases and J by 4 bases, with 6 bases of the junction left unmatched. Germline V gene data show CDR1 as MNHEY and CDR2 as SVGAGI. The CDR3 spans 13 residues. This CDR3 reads CASIPNRGTEAFF. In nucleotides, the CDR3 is TGTGCCAGCATCCCCAACAGGGGCACTGAAGCTTTCTTT.

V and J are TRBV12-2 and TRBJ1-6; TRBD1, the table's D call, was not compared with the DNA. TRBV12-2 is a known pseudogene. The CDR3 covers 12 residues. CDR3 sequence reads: CASRLISSPLHF. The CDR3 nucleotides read TGTGCAAGTCGCTTAATCAGTTCACCCCTCCACTTT.

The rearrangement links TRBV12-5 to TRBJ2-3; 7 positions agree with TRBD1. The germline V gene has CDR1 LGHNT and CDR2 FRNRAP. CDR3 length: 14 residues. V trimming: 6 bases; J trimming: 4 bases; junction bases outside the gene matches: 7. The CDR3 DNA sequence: TGTGCTAGTGGACCCGGACAGGCCCCAGATACGCAGTATTTT. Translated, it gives CASGPGQAPDTQYF.

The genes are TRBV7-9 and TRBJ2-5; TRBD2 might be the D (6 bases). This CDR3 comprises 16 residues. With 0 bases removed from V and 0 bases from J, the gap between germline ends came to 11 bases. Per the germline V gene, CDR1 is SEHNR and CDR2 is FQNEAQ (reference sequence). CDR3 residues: CASSLAVGGYQETQYF. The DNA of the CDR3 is TGTGCCAGCAGCTTAGCGGTAGGAGGGTACCAAGAGACCCAGTACTTC.

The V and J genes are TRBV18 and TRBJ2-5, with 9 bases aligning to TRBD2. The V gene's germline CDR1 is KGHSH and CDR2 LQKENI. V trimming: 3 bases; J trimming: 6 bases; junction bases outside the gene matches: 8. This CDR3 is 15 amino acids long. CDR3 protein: CASSPGLAPVKTQYF. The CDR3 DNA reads TGTGCCAGCTCACCGGGACTAGCTCCCGTGAAGACCCAGTACTTC.

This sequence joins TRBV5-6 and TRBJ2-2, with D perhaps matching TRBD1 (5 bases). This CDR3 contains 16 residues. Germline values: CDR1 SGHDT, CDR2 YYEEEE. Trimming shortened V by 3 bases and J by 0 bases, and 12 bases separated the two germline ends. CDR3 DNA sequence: TGTGCCAGCAGCTCTAGGCGACAGACGAACACCGGGGAGCTGTTTTTT. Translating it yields CASSSRRQTNTGELFF.

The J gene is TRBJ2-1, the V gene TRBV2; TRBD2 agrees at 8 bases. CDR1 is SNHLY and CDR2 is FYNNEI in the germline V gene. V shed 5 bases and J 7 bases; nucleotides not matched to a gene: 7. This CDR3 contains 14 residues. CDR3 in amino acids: CASSRGGSFNEQFF. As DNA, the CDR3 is TGTGCCAGCAGTCGGGGGGGGTCTTTTAATGAGCAGTTCTTC.

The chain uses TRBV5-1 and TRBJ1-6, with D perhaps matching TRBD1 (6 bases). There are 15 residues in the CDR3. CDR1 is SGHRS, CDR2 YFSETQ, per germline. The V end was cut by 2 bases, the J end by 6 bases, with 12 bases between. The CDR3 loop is CASSLEGVGNSPLHF. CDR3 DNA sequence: TGCGCCAGCAGCTTAGAGGGGGTTGGTAATTCACCCCTCCACTTT.

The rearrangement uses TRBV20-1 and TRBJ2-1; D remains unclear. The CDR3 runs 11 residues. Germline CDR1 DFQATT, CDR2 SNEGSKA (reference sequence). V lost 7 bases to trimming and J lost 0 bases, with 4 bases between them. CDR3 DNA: TGCAGTGTCGTCTCCTACAATGAGCAGTTCTTC. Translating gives CSVVSYNEQFF.

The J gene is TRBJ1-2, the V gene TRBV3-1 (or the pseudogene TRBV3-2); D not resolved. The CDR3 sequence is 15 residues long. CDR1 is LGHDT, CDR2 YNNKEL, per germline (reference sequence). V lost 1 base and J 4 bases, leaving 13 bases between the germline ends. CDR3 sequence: CASSQGREGGYGYTF. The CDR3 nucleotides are TGTGCCAGCAGCCAAGGGAGGGAGGGAGGCTATGGCTACACCTTC.

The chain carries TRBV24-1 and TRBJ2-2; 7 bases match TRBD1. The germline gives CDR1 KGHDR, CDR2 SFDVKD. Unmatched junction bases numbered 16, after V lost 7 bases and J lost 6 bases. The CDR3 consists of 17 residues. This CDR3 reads CATSEPPLTGIPGELFF. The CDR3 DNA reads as TGTGCCACCAGCGAACCTCCGCTGACAGGGATACCCGGGGAGCTGTTTTTT.

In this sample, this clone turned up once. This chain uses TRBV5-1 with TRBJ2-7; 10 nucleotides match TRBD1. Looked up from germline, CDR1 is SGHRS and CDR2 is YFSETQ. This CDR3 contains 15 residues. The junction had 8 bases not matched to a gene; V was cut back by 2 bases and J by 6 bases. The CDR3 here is CASSLGDRGPPEQYF. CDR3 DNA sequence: TGCGCCAGCAGCTTAGGGGACAGGGGACCCCCCGAGCAGTACTTC. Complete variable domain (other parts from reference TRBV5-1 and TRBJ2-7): KAGVTQTPRYLIKTRGQQVTLSCSPISGHRSVSWYQQTPGQGLQFLFEYFSETQRNKGNFPGRFSGRQFSNSRSEMNVSTLELGDSALYLCASSLGDRGPPEQYFGPGTRLTVT.

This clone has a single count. In DNA, the CDR3 is TGTGCCTGGAGTGCAGGGCTGGGAGAGCAGTACTTC. Translated, it gives CAWSAGLGEQYF. The V call is TRBV30, the J call TRBJ2-7; a weak D match, TRBD1 (5 bases). The length of the CDR3 is 12 residues. Trimming took off 1 base at V and 7 bases at J, with 11 bases between the two ends. Germline values: CDR1 GTSNPN, CDR2 SVGIG (reference sequence).

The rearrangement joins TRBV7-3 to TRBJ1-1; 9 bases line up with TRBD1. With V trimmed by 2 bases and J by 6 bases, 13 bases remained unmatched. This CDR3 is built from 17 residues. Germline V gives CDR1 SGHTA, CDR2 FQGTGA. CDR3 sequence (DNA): TGTGCCAGCAGCTTAGGGTCTACAGGGGGCAATAGCGCTGAAGCTTTCTTT. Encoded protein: CASSLGSTGGNSAEAFF.

The CDR3 loop reads CASSERVRGYVEAPRYEQYF. The CDR3 bases are TGTGCCAGCAGTGAAAGAGTACGAGGGTACGTTGAGGCGCCACGTTACGAGCAGTACTTC. This rearrangement joins TRBV6-1 to TRBJ2-7; maybe TRBD2 (5 bases). The CDR3 loop spans 20 amino acids. The germline V and J ends were trimmed by 2 bases and 4 bases, with 30 bases remaining between them. Germline values: CDR1 MNHNS, CDR2 SASEGT.

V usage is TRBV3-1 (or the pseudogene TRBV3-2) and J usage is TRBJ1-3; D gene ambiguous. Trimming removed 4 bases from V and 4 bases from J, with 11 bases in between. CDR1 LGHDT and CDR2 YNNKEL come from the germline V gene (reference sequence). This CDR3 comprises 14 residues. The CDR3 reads CASSPLRNGNTIYF. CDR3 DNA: TGTGCCAGCAGCCCCCTCAGGAACGGAAACACCATATATTTT.

CDR3 DNA sequence: TGTGCCAGTTCGACATACTCTGGGGCCAACGTCCTGACTTTC. It specifies CASSTYSGANVLTF. The chain uses TRBV19 and TRBJ2-6, with no clear D. In germline, CDR1 is LNHDA, CDR2 SQIVND (reference sequence). Between the trimmed V and J ends, which lost 8 bases and 0 bases, there was a span of 8 bases. This CDR3 is built from 14 residues.